Listed below are T cell receptor beta chains from one sample, sequenced in a study of spatial heterogeneity in lung cancer. TCRdb re-called the 5' RACE reads with MiXCR, one entry per CDR3 protein. The sample holds 20,000 to 25,000 distinct CDR3 sequences, approximately 9.5% seen once. The sample was lung tumor tissue, taken at surgery. All receptors derive from a male donor with early-stage non-small cell lung cancer. The CDR3 runs from the conserved cysteine through the conserved F or W. The D gene is left open where the match is weak. A row's size may be missing; if present it is once, few, many or a size class.

clone size	V gene	D gene	J gene	CDR3 DNA	CDR3 protein
many	TRBV28	NA	TRBJ2-1	TGTGCCAGCAGTTTATTACTACCTTACAATGAGCAGTTCTTC	CASSLLLPYNEQFF
NA	TRBV5-1	TRBD1	TRBJ2-3	TGCGCCAGCAGCTTGGCCGCGACAGGGGGCACAGATACGCAGTATTTT	CASSLAATGGTDTQYF
many	TRBV7-2	NA	TRBJ1-6	TGTGCCAGCAGCTTAGGTCAGACTAAGGGGCCCCTCCACTTT	CASSLGQTKGPLHF
few	TRBV24-1	NA	TRBJ1-1	TGTGCCACCAGTGATTCCTCGACAGGTTGGACTGAAGCTTTCTTT	CATSDSSTGWTEAFF
many	TRBV28	TRBD1	TRBJ2-1	TGTGCCAGCAGCACAATGGGGACAGGGGGTTATGAGCAGTTCTTC	CASSTMGTGGYEQFF
few	TRBV11-3	TRBD1	TRBJ2-4	TGTGCCAGCAGCTTAGGACAGGGAAACATTCAGTACTTC	CASSLGQGNIQYF
many	TRBV5-6	NA	TRBJ1-5	TGTGCCAGCAGCTCGCTTCATCAGCCCCAGCATTTT	CASSSLHQPQHF
few	TRBV7-6	NA	TRBJ2-1	TGTGCCAGCAGCGTCTCTGTAGGGTACAATGAGCAGTTCTTC	CASSVSVGYNEQFF
many	TRBV7-2	TRBD2	TRBJ2-7	TGTGCCAGCAGCTTACTAGCGGGCTCCTACGAGCAGTACTTC	CASSLLAGSYEQYF
many	TRBV11-2	TRBD1	TRBJ2-7	TGTGCCAGCAACCTACTGGGACAGTCCTACGAGCAGTACTTC	CASNLLGQSYEQYF
few	TRBV20-1	NA	TRBJ1-1	TGCAGCGCGGACGGGATAGGGGCCACTGAAGCTTTCTTT	CSADGIGATEAFF
many	TRBV20-1	TRBD2	TRBJ2-3	TGCAGTTGGGAGCGGGAGTCAGATACGCAGTATTTT	CSWERESDTQYF
medium-sized	TRBV28	NA	TRBJ1-1	TGTGCCAGCAGTGGGGCGGTTGGGATGAACACTGAAGCTTTCTTT	CASSGAVGMNTEAFF
medium-sized	TRBV5-1	TRBD2	TRBJ2-2	TGCGCCAGCAGCTTGGAGAGAGCGGGGGCTCCGCCCGGGGAGCTGTTTTTT	CASSLERAGAPPGELFF
NA	TRBV12-3/TRBV12-4	NA	TRBJ2-2	TGTGCCAGCAGTTTAACCCGGCCCGGGGAGCTGTTTTTT	CASSLTRPGELFF
NA	TRBV4-2	TRBD2	TRBJ2-3	TGTGCCAGCAGCCAAGATGTCCCCGGGACTAGCGGAGCCCCCCCAGATACGCAGTATTTT	CASSQDVPGTSGAPPDTQYF
many	TRBV28	NA	TRBJ1-5	TGTGCCAGCTGGGGAGCGAGCAATCAGCCCCAGCATTTT	CASWGASNQPQHF
many	TRBV3-1	TRBD1	TRBJ2-7	TGTGCCAGCAGCCAAGCTGGAACAGGGGTCCCGTACGAGCAGTACTTC	CASSQAGTGVPYEQYF
many	TRBV20-1	TRBD2	TRBJ2-3	TGCAGTGCTAGAGGGTCTAGCGGACTCACAGATACGCAGTATTTT	CSARGSSGLTDTQYF
many	TRBV4-1	NA	TRBJ2-2	TGCGCCAGCAGCCAAGGAAGAGGGGCGGGCGGGGAGCTGTTTTTT	CASSQGRGAGGELFF
many	TRBV5-1	TRBD1	TRBJ1-1	TGCGCCAGCAGCTTGACAGGGGGAAACACTGAAGCTTTCTTT	CASSLTGGNTEAFF
many	TRBV2	NA	TRBJ1-1	TGTGCCAGCAGTGAACAGCCGAACACTGAAGCTTTCTTT	CASSEQPNTEAFF
many	TRBV2	NA	TRBJ2-2	TGTGCCAGCAGCGATCGGTTTACCAAGAACACCGGGGAGCTGTTTTTT	CASSDRFTKNTGELFF
many	TRBV4-1	TRBD2	TRBJ2-1	TGCGCCAGCAGCCCAGCGGGGGGGTACAATGAGCAGTTCTTC	CASSPAGGYNEQFF
many	TRBV10-3	NA	TRBJ2-7	TGTGCCATCAGTGAACTCAGGGACATCGATTACGAGCAGTACTTC	CAISELRDIDYEQYF
few	TRBV7-2	TRBD2	TRBJ2-7	TGTGCCAGCAGCCCCAGACTAGCGGGAGGGCCTTGGTTC	CASSPRLAGGPWF
many	TRBV7-2	NA	TRBJ1-3	TGTGCCAGCAGAACGGGGTCTCGGGTCGGCACCATATATTTT	CASRTGSRVGTIYF
few	TRBV6-5	NA	TRBJ1-4	TGTGCCAGCAGCCCCCGACCGGACGGGAAACTGTTTTTT	CASSPRPDGKLFF
NA	TRBV9	NA	TRBJ2-3	TGTGCCAGCAGCGTAGTCCTAGAAGGATCCACAGATACGCAGTATTTT	CASSVVLEGSTDTQYF
many	TRBV20-1	NA	TRBJ1-1	TGCAGTGCTAGACTCGACGGACGGAACACTGAAGCTTTCTTT	CSARLDGRNTEAFF
many	TRBV24-1	NA	TRBJ2-6	TGTGCCACCAGTGACAGTAACTCTGGGGCCAACGTCCTGACTTTC	CATSDSNSGANVLTF
few	TRBV6-1	NA	TRBJ2-7	TGTGCCAGCAGTCCCCTTTCAAGGGACACCATTTACGAGCAGTACTTC	CASSPLSRDTIYEQYF
many	TRBV7-8	NA	TRBJ2-5	TGTGCCAGCAGCCCCGACCACCGTCAAGAGACCCAGTACTTC	CASSPDHRQETQYF